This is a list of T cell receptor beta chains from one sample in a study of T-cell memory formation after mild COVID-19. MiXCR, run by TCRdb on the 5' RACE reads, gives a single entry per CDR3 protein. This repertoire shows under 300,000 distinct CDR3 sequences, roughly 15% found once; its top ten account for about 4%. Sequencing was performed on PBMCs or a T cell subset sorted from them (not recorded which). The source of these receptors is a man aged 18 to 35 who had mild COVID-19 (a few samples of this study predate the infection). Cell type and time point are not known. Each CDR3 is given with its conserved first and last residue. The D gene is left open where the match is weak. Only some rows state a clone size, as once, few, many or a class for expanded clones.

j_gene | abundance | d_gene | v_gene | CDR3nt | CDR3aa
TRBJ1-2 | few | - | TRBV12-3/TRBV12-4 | TGTGCCAGCAGTTTCGGGGATCTCATTCACTATGGCTACACCTTC | CASSFGDLIHYGYTF
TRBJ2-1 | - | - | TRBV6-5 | TGTGCCAGCAGCTCCAGGGTTGAGCAGTTCTTC | CASSSRVEQFF
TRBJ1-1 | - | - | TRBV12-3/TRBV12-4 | TGTGCCAGCAGGTCCCTTGGTGGCACTGAAGCTTTCTTT | CASRSLGGTEAFF
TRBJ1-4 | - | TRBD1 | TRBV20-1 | TGCAGTGCGAGACAGGGTGGGGTTGAAAAACTGTTTTTT | CSARQGGVEKLFF
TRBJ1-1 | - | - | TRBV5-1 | TGCGCCAGCGGGAACGGTGGTTTGAACACTGAAGCTTTCTTT | CASGNGGLNTEAFF
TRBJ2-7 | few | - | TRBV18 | TGTGCCAGCTCACCGTCAGGGGTGGACGAGCAGTACTTC | CASSPSGVDEQYF
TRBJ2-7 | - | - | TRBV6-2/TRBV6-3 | TGTGCCAGCAGTGTTACGGGGGACGAGCAGTACTTC | CASSVTGDEQYF
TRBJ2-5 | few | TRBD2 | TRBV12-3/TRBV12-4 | TGTGCCAGCAGTTCATTCAGCGGGGCAGAGACCCAGTACTTC | CASSSFSGAETQYF
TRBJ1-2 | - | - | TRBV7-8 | TGTGCCAGCAGCTTCTCTAGGGGCTATGGCTACACCTTC | CASSFSRGYGYTF
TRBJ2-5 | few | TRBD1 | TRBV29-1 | TGCAGCGTGGGGACAGAAACCCAAGAGACCCAGTACTTC | CSVGTETQETQYF
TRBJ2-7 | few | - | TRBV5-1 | TGCGCCAGCAGCCCAGCCGGGACCGCCCTCTACGAGCAGTACTTC | CASSPAGTALYEQYF
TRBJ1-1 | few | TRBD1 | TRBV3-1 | TGTGCCAGCAGCCCGGGACAGGGCTCCAGCACTGAAGCTTTCTTT | CASSPGQGSSTEAFF
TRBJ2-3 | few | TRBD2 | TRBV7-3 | TGTGCCAGCAGCTCTAGCGGGACTAGCACAGATACGCAGTATTTT | CASSSSGTSTDTQYF
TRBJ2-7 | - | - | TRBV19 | TGTGCCAGTAGCCTCCCATTAACAGGGGGGGGCTCCTACGAGCAGTACTTC | CASSLPLTGGGSYEQYF
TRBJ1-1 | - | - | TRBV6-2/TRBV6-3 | TGTGCCAGCATCACGAACACTGAAGCTTTCTTT | CASITNTEAFF
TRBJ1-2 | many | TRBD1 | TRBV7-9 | TGTGCCAGCAGCCGGGACAGGGACTATGGCTACACCTTC | CASSRDRDYGYTF
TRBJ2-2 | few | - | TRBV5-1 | TGCGCCAGCAGCTGGCAAGATCGCACCGGGGAGCTGTTTTTT | CASSWQDRTGELFF
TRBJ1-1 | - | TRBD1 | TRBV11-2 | TGTGCCAGCAGCTCCCGGGGGGCAGGGGGCACTGAAGCTTTCTTT | CASSSRGAGGTEAFF
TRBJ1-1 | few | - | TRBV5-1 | TGCGCCAGCAGCTTGGTCCTCGGGGGGCACAGTGAAGCTTTCTTT | CASSLVLGGHSEAFF
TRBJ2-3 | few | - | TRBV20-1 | TGCAGTGCTTCCCCTTCAGAGTCAGATACGCAGTATTTT | CSASPSESDTQYF
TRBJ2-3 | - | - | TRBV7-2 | TGTGCCAGCAGCTTCAGGGATCCAGATACGCAGTATTTT | CASSFRDPDTQYF
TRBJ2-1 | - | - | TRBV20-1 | TGCAGTGCTGAGGTGGTGGACAATGAGCAGTTCTTC | CSAEVVDNEQFF
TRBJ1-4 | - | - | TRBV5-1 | TGCGCCAGCAGGGTTATCCCTTCGGATGAAAAACTGTTTTTT | CASRVIPSDEKLFF
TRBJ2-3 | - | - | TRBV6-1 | TGTGCCAGCAGTGAACGGGCCACAGATACGCAGTATTTT | CASSERATDTQYF
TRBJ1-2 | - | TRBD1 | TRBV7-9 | TGTGCCAGCAGCTTTGCCCCGGGACAGGAGGACTATGGCTACACCTTC | CASSFAPGQEDYGYTF
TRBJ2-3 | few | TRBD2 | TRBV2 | TGTGCCAGCAGTGATGCACTAGCGGGGACAGATACGCAGTATTTT | CASSDALAGTDTQYF
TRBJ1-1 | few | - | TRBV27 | TGTGCCAGCAGTTTATTTGGCAGCGACACTGAAGCTTTCTTT | CASSLFGSDTEAFF
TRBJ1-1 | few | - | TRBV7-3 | TGTGCCAGCAGCGCGGGGGGTGTGACGAACACTGAAGCTTTCTTT | CASSAGGVTNTEAFF
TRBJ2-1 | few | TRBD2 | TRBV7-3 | TGTGCCAGCAGCCACGGACTAGCGGGGGACAATGAGCAGTTCTTC | CASSHGLAGDNEQFF
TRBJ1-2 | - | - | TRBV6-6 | TGTGCCAGCAGTTATTACGACAGCCCCTGGGCCGGCTACACCTTC | CASSYYDSPWAGYTF
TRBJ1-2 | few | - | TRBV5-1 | TGCGCCAGCGGGGACGCCGGTGGCTACACCTTC | CASGDAGGYTF
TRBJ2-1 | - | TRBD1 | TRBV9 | TGTGCCAGCAGCGTGGGACAGGTCCAAGCCAATGAGCAGTTCTTC | CASSVGQVQANEQFF
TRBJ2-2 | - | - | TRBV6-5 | TGTGCCAGCAGCACCCGGGACCGTTTGAACACCGGGGAGCTGTTTTTT | CASSTRDRLNTGELFF
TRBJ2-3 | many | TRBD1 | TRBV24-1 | TGTGCCACCAGTGTTACAGGGACAGATAATTCAGATACGCAGTATTTT | CATSVTGTDNSDTQYF
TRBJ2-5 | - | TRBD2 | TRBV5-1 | TGCGCCAGCTGCGGGGGGGGGATCGGAGAGACCCAGTACTTC | CASCGGGIGETQYF
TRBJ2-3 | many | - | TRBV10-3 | TGTGCCATCACCCCCGGGACGTCGGGGACAGATACGCAGTATTTT | CAITPGTSGTDTQYF
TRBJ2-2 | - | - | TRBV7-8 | TGTGCCAGCAGCCTATTAACCCAATTCACCGGGGAGCTGTTTTTT | CASSLLTQFTGELFF
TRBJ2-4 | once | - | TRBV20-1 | TGCAGTGCTAGAGGGGTAGCTGAGAACATTCAGTACTTC | CSARGVAENIQYF
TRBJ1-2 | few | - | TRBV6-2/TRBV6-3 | TGTGCCAGCGGAGGACAAGCCTATGGCTACACCTTC | CASGGQAYGYTF
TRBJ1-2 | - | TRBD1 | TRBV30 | TGTGCCTGGAGTGGGACAGGGTCCTATGGCTACACCTTC | CAWSGTGSYGYTF
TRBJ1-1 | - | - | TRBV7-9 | TGTGCCAGCAGCCGGGGAGGGAACACTGAAGCTTTCTTT | CASSRGGNTEAFF
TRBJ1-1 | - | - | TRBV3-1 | TGTGCCAGCAGCCAGGCAAATACGAACACTGAAGCTTTCTTT | CASSQANTNTEAFF